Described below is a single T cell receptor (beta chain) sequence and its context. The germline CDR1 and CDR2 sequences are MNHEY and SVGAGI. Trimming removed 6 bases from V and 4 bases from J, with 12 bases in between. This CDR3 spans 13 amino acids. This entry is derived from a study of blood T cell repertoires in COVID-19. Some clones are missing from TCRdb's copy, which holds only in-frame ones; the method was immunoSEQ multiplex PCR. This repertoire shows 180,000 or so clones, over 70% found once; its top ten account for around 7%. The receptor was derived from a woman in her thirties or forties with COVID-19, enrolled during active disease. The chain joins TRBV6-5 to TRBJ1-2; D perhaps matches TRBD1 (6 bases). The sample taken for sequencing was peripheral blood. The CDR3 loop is CASRAGDSYGYTF. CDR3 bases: TGTGCCAGCAGGGCAGGGGATTCCTATGGCTACACCTTC.